The clone carrying this T cell receptor (beta chain) appeared once. Its target is not known. It was with 60 Vbeta and 13 Jbeta primers that the PCR ran. The assay was immunoSEQ multiplex PCR, and TCRdb's table has in-frame clones only and misses some. The repertoire consists of 70,000 to 95,000 clones, with 65% to 80% occurring once and the leading ten covering around an eighth. The CDR3 loop spans 11 amino acids. Germline CDR1 reads SGHNT; CDR2 reads YYREEE (reference sequence). Trimming removed 4 bases from V and 9 bases from J, with 8 bases in between. The data derive from a study of cytomegalovirus exposure and HLA in healthy donors. Study context: For the 300 to 400 genotyped donors, roughly 80% fell within the Caucasian-associated ancestry cluster.

Study-level points and caveats: As a later analysis showed, a missense DCLRE1C variant was linked to trimming of TCR beta V- and J-genes.

Donors likely had unrecorded immune exposures despite being nominally healthy when sampled. The genes are TRBV5-4 and TRBJ1-3; no firm D call. The source of this sequence is a human donor in good health. Sequenced: PBMCs. The CDR3 reads CASSLGGTIYF. The DNA of the CDR3 is TGTGCCAGCAGCCTCGGAGGCACCATATATTTT. Full variable domain (missing parts from reference TRBV5-4 and TRBJ1-3): ETGVTQSPTHLIKTRGQQVTLRCSSQSGHNTVSWYQQALGQGPQFIFQYYREEENGRGNFPPRFSGLQFPNYSSELNVNALELDDSALYLCASSLGGTIYFGEGSWLTVV.